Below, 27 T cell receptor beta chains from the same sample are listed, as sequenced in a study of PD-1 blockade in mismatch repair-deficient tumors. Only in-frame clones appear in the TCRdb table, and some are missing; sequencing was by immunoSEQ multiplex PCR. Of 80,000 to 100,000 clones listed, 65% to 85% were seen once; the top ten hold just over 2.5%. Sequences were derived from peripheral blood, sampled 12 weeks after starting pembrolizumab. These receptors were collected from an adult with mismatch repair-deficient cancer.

For the CDR3, the DNA is TGTGCCAGCAGTTCTCCCCAAGAGACCCAGTACTTC. It translates to CASSSPQETQYF. The genes are TRBV6-5 and TRBJ2-5; the D is unclear. The germline gives CDR1 MNHEY, CDR2 SVGAGI. Between the trimmed V and J ends, which lost 4 bases and 1 base, there was a span of 4 bases. This CDR3 is built from 12 residues.

The CDR3 DNA reads as TGTGCCAGCAACCCAAGGGGACAGGGACTCTACGAGCAGTACTTC. It encodes CASNPRGQGLYEQYF. The J gene is TRBJ2-7, the V gene TRBV6-5, with 9 bases lining up with TRBD1. The CDR3 has 15 residues. CDR1 and CDR2 from the germline V gene are MNHEY and SVGAGI. The ends lost 7 bases at V and 3 bases at J; junction bases unmatched: 10.

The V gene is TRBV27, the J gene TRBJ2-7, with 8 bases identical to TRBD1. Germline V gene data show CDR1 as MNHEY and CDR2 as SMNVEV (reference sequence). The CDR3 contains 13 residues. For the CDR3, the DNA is TGTGCTACGGGCCCCGGGACAGGCTACGAGCAGTACTTC. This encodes CATGPGTGYEQYF.

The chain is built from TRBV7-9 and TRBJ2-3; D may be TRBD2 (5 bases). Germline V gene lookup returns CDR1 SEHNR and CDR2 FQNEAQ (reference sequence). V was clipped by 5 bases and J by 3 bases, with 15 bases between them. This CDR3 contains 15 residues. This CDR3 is CASSRLFEGTDTQYF. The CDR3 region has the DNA TGTGCCAGCAGCCGGTTATTTGAGGGAACAGATACGCAGTATTTT.

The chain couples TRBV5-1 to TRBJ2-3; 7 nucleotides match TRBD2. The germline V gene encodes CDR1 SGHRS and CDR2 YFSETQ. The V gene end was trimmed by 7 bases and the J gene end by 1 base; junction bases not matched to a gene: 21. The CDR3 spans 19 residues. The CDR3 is CASLVGPAGVIPGTDTQYF. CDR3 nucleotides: TGCGCCAGCTTAGTGGGGCCGGCGGGAGTTATCCCGGGCACAGATACGCAGTATTTT.

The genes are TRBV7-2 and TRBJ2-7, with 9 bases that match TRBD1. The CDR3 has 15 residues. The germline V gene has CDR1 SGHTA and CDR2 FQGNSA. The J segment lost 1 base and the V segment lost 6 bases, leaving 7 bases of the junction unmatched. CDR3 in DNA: TGTGCCAGCAGAGGAGACAGGGGGACGTCCTACGAGCAGTACTTC. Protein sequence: CASRGDRGTSYEQYF.

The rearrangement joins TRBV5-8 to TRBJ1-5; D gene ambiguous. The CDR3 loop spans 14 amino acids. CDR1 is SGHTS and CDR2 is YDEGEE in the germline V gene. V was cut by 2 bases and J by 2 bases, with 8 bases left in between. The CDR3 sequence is CASSFSGGNQPQHF. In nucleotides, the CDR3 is TGTGCCAGCAGCTTTTCCGGTGGCAATCAGCCCCAGCATTTT.

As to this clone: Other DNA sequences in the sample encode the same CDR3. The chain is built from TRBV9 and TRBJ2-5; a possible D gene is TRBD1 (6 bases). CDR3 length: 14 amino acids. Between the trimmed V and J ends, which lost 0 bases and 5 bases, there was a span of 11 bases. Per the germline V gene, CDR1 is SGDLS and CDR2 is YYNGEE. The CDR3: CASSVGTGRETQYF. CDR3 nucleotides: TGTGCCAGCAGCGTAGGAACAGGGCGGGAGACCCAGTACTTC.

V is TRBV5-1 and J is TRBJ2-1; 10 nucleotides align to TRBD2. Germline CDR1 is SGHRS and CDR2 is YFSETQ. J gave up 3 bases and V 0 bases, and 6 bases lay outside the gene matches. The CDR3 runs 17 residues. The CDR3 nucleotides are TGCGCCAGCAGCTTGGGCGACCGACTAGCGGGCTACAATGAGCAGTTCTTC. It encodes CASSLGDRLAGYNEQFF.

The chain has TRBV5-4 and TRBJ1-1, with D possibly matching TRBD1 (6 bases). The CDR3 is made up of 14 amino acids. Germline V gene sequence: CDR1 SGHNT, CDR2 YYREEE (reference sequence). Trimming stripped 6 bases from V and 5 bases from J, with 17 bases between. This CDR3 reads CASTSRDIGTEAFF. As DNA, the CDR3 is TGTGCCAGCACCTCGCGGGACATTGGGACTGAAGCTTTCTTT. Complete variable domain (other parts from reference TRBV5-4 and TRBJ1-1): ETGVTQSPTHLIKTRGQQVTLRCSSQSGHNTVSWYQQALGQGPQFIFQYYREEENGRGNFPPRFSGLQFPNYSSELNVNALELDDSALYLCASTSRDIGTEAFFGQGTRLTVV.

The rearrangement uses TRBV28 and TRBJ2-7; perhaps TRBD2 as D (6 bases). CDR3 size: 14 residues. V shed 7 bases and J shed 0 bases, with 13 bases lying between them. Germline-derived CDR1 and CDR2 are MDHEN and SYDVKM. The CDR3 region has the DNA TGTGCCAGCATGGGGACTCAGAGCTCCTACGAGCAGTACTTC. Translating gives CASMGTQSSYEQYF.

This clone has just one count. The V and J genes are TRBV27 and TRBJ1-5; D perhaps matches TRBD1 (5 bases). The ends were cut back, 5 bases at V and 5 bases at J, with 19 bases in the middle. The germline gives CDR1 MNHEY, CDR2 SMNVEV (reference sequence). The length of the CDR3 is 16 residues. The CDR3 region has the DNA TGTGCCAGCAGTCCCCAACAGGTCTGGGAGGATCAGCCCCAGCATTTT. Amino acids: CASSPQQVWEDQPQHF.

Here the CDR3 DNA reads TGTGCCAGCAGCTTGGCAGTTACGGGCTACAATGAGCAGTTCTTC. Amino acids: CASSLAVTGYNEQFF. The chain carries TRBV5-6 and TRBJ2-1; D is undetermined. Germline V gene lookup returns CDR1 SGHDT and CDR2 YYEEEE. The length of the CDR3 is 15 residues. V was trimmed by 0 bases and J by 3 bases, leaving 10 bases between them. Together with reference TRBV5-6 and TRBJ2-1, the CDR3 gives the full variable domain: DAGVTQSPTHLIKTRGQQVTLRCSPKSGHDTVSWYQQALGQGPQFIFQYYEEEERQRGNFPDRFSGHQFPNYSSELNVNALLLGDSALYLCASSLAVTGYNEQFFGPGTRLTVL.

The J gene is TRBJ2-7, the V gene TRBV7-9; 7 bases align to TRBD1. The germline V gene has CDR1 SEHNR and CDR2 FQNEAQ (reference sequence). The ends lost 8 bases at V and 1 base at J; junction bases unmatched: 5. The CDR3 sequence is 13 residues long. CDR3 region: CASSGQTSYEQYF. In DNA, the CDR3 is TGTGCCAGCTCGGGACAGACATCCTACGAGCAGTACTTC.

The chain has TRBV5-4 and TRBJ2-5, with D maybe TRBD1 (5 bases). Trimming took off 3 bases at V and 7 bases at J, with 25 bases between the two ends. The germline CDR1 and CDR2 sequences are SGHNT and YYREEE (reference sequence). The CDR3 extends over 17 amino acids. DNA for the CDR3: TGTGCCAGCAGCTCCGGTGGGGTTGGCGGACCCCAGGGGACCCAGTACTTC. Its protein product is CASSSGGVGGPQGTQYF.

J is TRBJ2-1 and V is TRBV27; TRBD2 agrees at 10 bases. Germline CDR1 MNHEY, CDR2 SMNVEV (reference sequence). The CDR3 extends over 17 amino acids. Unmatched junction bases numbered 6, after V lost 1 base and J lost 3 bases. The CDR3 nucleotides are TGTGCCAGCAGTTTATACAGCGGGAGGGCCCTCTACAATGAGCAGTTCTTC. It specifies CASSLYSGRALYNEQFF.

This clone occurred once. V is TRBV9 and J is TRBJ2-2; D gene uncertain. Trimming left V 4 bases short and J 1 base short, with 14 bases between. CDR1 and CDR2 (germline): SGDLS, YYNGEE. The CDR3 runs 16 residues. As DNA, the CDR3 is TGTGCCAGCAGCCCCCACGCACAGCTGAACACCGGGGAGCTGTTTTTT. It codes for CASSPHAQLNTGELFF. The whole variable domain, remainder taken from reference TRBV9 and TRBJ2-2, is DSGVTQTPKHLITATGQRVTLRCSPRSGDLSVYWYQQSLDQGLQFLIQYYNGEERAKGNILERFSAQQFPDLHSELNLSSLELGDSALYFCASSPHAQLNTGELFFGEGSRLTVL.

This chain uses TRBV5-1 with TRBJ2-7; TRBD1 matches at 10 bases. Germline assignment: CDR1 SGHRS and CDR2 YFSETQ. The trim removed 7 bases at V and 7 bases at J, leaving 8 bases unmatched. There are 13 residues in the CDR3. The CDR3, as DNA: TGCGCCAGCTACTCCCGGGACAGGGGTGAGCAGTACTTC. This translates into CASYSRDRGEQYF.

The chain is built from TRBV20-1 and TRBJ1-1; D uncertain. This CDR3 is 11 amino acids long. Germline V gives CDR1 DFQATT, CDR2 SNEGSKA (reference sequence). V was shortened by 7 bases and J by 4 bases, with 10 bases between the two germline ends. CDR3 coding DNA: TGCAGTGGCTGGAGGGCCACTGAAGCTTTCTTT. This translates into CSGWRATEAFF.

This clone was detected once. The CDR3 bases are TGTGCCAGCAGCTTAATAGCCTACGAGCAGTACTTC. Translating it yields CASSLIAYEQYF. The V and J genes are TRBV11-2 and TRBJ2-7, with D hard to call. Trimming stripped 2 bases from V and 2 bases from J, with 4 bases between. The CDR3 is 12 residues long. Germline-derived CDR1 and CDR2 are SGHAT and FQNNGV.

The CDR3 reads CASSLQGQGQEETQYF. CDR3 coding DNA: TGTGCCAGCAGCTTGCAAGGGCAGGGGCAGGAGGAGACCCAGTACTTC. This chain uses TRBV7-9 with TRBJ2-5, with D possibly TRBD1 on 6 matching bases. The germline gives CDR1 SEHNR, CDR2 FQNEAQ (reference sequence). Trimming took 3 bases from V and 5 from J, leaving 19 bases between them. CDR3 size: 16 residues.

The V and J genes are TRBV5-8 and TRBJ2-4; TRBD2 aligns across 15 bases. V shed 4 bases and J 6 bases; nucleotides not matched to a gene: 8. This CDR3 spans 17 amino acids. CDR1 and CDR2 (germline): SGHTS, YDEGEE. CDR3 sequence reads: CASSRGLAGGWGNIQYF. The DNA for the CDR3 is TGTGCCAGCAGCCGGGGACTAGCGGGAGGATGGGGAAACATTCAGTACTTC.

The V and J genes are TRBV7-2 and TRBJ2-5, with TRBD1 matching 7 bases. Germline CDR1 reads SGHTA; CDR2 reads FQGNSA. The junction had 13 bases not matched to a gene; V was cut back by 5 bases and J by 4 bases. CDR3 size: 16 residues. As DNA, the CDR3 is TGTGCCAGCAGCCCCCCTGACAGGGATAGTGGAGAGACCCAGTACTTC. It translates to CASSPPDRDSGETQYF.

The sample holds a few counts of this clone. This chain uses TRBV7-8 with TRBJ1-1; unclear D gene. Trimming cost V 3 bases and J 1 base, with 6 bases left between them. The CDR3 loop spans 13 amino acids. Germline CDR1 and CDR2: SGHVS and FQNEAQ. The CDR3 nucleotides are TGTGCCAGCAGCTTGAGGGCGAACACTGAAGCTTTCTTT. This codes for CASSLRANTEAFF.

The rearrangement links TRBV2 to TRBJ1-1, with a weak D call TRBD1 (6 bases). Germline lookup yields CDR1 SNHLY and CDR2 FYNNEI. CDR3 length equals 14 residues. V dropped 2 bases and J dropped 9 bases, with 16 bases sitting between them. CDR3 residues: CASSEQGRPEKAFF. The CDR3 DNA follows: TGTGCCAGCAGTGAACAGGGGAGGCCCGAAAAAGCTTTCTTT.

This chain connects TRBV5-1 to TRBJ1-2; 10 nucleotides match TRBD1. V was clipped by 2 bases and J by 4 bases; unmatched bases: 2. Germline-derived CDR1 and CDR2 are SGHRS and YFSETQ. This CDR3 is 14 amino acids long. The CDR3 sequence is CASSFGDRGYGYTF. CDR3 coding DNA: TGCGCCAGCAGCTTCGGGGACAGGGGCTATGGCTACACCTTC.

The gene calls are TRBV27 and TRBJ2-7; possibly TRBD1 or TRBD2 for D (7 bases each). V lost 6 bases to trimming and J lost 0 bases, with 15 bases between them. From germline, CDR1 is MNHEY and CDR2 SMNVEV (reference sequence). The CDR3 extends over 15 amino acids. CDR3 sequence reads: CASSRGGSASYEQYF. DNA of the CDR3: TGTGCCAGCAGCAGGGGGGGATCGGCCTCCTACGAGCAGTACTTC.